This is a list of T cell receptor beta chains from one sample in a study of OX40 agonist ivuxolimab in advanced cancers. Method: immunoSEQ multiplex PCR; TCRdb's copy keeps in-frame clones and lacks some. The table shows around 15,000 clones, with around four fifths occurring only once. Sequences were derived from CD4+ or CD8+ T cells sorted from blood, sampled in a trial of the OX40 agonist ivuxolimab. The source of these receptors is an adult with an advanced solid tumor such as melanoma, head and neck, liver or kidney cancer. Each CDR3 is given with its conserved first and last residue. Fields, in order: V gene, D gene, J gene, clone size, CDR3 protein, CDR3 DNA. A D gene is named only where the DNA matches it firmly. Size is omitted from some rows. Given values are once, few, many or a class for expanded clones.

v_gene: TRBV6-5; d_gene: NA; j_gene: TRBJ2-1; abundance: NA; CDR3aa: CASSYGYNEQFF; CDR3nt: TGTGCCAGCAGTTATGGGTACAATGAGCAGTTCTTC
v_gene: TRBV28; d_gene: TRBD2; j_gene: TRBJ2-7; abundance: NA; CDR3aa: CASSFRGVYEQYF; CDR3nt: TGTGCCAGCAGTTTCCGGGGGGTCTACGAGCAGTACTTC
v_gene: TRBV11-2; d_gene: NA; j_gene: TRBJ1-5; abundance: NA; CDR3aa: CASSEWGGYQPQHF; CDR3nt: TGTGCCAGCAGCGAATGGGGGGGGTATCAGCCCCAGCATTTT
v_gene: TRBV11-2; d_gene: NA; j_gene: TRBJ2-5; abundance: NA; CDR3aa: CASSFWGKETQYF; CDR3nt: TGTGCCAGCAGCTTCTGGGGGAAAGAGACCCAGTACTTC
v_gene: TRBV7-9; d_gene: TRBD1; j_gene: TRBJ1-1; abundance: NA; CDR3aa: CASSSGQGREAFF; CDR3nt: TGTGCCAGCAGCTCCGGACAGGGAAGGGAAGCTTTCTTT
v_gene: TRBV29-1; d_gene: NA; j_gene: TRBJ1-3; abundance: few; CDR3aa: CSVEVWESSGNTIYF; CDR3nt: TGCAGCGTTGAAGTCTGGGAGAGCTCTGGAAACACCATATATTTT
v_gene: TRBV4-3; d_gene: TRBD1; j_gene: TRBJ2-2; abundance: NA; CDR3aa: CASSQDRDRGPTGELFF; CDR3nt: TGCGCCAGCAGCCAAGATCGGGACAGGGGACCCACCGGGGAGCTGTTTTTT
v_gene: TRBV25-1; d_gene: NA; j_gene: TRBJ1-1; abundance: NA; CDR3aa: CASSGRSSMNTEAFF; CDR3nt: TGTGCCAGCAGTGGGCGGAGCTCCATGAACACTGAAGCTTTCTTT
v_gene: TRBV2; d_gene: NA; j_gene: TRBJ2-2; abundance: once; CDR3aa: CASSPGPTNTGELFF; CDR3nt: TGTGCCAGCAGTCCTGGACCGACGAACACCGGGGAGCTGTTTTTT
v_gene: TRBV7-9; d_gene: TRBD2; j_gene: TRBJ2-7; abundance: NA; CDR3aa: CASSFGLAVDEQYF; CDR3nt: TGTGCCAGCAGCTTTGGCCTAGCGGTCGACGAGCAGTACTTC
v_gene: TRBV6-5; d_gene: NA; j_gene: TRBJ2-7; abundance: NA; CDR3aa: CASSPGGEQYF; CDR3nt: TGTGCCAGCAGCCCCGGTGGAGAGCAGTACTTC